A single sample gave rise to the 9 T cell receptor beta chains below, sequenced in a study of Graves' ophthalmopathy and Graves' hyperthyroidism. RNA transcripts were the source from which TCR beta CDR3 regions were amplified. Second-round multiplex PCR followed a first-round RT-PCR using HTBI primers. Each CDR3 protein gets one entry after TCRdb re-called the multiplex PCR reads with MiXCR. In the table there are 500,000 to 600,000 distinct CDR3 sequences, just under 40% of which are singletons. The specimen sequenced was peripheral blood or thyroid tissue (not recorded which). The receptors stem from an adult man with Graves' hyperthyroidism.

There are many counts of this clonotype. The CDR3 protein is CASSATFRGGLNTEAFF. In DNA form, the CDR3 reads TGTGCCAGCAGTGCCACTTTCCGAGGGGGCTTGAACACTGAAGCTTTCTTT. The V call is TRBV2, the J call TRBJ1-1, with 7 bases fitting TRBD1. The CDR3 spans 17 residues. Germline V gene lookup returns CDR1 SNHLY and CDR2 FYNNEI. J gave up 0 bases and V 4 bases, and 11 bases lay outside the gene matches.

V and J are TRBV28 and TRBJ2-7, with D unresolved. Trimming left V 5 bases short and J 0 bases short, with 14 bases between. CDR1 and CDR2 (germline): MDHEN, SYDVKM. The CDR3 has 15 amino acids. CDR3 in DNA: TGTGCCAGCAGTATTGTTCCAGAGTACTCCTACGAGCAGTACTTC. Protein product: CASSIVPEYSYEQYF.

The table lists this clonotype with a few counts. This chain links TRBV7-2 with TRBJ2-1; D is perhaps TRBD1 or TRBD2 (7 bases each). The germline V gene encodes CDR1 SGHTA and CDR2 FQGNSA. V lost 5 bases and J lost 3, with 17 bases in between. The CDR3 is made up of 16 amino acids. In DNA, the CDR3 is TGTGCCAGCAGCCCCACAGCGGGACAGCTCTACAATGAGCAGTTCTTC. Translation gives CASSPTAGQLYNEQFF.

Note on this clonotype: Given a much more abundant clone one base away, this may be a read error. CDR3 loop: CASSHRSQVLRGYTF. The CDR3 nucleotides are TGTGCCAGCAGCCATAGATCGCAGGTTCTCCGGGGCTACACCTTC. The V gene is TRBV2, the J gene TRBJ1-2; unclear D gene. Germline CDR1 is SNHLY and CDR2 is FYNNEI. This CDR3 contains 15 residues. Trimming took off 6 bases at V and 8 bases at J, with 22 bases between the two ends.

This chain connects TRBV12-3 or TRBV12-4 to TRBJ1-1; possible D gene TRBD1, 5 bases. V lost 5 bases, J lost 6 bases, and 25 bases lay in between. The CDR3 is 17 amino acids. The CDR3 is CASSPTTGLAGRAEAFF. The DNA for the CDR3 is TGTGCCAGCAGTCCGACTACGGGACTAGCGGGGAGGGCTGAAGCTTTCTTT.

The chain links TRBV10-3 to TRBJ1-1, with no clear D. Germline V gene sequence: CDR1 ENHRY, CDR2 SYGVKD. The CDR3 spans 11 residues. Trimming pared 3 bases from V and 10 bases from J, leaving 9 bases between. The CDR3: CAISDLAGAFF. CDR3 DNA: TGTGCCATCAGTGATTTAGCGGGAGCTTTCTTT.

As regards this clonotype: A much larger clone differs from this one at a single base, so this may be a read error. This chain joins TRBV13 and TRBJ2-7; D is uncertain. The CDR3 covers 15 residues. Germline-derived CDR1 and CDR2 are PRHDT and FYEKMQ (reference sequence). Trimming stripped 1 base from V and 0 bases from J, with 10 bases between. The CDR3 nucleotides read TGTGCCAGCAGCTTAGATCCGGTATACTCCTACGAGCAGTACTTC. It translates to CASSLDPVYSYEQYF.

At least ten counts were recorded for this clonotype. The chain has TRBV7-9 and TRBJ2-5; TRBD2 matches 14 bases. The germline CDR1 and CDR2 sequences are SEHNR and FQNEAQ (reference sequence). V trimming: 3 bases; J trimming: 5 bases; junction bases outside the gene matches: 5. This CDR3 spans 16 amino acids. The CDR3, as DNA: TGTGCCAGCAGCTTCTCGGGACTAGCGGGAGAGGAGACCCAGTACTTC. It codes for CASSFSGLAGEETQYF.

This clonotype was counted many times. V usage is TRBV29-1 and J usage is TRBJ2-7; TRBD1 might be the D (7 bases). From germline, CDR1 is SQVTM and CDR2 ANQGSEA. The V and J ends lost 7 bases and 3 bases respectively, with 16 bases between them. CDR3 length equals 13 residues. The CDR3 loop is CSAAGQSFYEQYF. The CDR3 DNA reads TGCAGCGCCGCGGGACAGAGTTTCTACGAGCAGTACTTC.